The next 8 T cell receptor beta chains were all read from a single sample in a study of cytomegalovirus exposure and HLA in healthy donors. The primer mix had 60 Vbeta and 13 Jbeta primers. Repertoires were generated with immunoSEQ multiplex PCR, while TCRdb's copy carries only in-frame clones and drops some. The sample contains 180,000 or so clones, roughly 82% of which appear only once. The sample comprised PBMCs. The origin of the receptors is a man aged 35 to 55 in good health and CMV-seronegative.

The rearrangement uses TRBV5-1 and TRBJ2-1; possible D gene TRBD1, 6 bases. In germline, CDR1 is SGHRS, CDR2 YFSETQ. The CDR3 has 14 residues. The germline V and J ends were trimmed by 4 bases and 0 bases, with 8 bases remaining between them. The CDR3 is CASSPDSSYNEQFF. The CDR3 DNA reads TGCGCCAGCAGCCCGGACAGCTCCTACAATGAGCAGTTCTTC.

The chain uses TRBV11-2 and TRBJ1-5; D gene unclear. V was shortened by 4 bases and J by 4 bases, with 11 bases between the two germline ends. There are 14 residues in the CDR3. CDR1 is SGHAT and CDR2 is FQNNGV in the germline V gene. The CDR3 loop is CASSSSPSNQPQHF. CDR3 coding DNA: TGTGCCAGCAGCTCCTCCCCTTCTAATCAGCCCCAGCATTTT.

The gene calls are TRBV2 and TRBJ1-2; 10 bases align to TRBD1. V lost 1 base, J lost 4 bases, and 3 bases stayed unmatched. Germline lookup yields CDR1 SNHLY and CDR2 FYNNEI. The CDR3 has 15 amino acids. Written as DNA, the CDR3 is TGTGCCAGCAGTGAAGGGAGACAGGGGGCCTATGGCTACACCTTC. Protein: CASSEGRQGAYGYTF.

Here the CDR3 reads CASSPTPGGAYEQYF. DNA of the CDR3: TGTGCCAGTAGTCCAACTCCGGGAGGGGCCTACGAGCAGTACTTC. This rearrangement joins TRBV19 to TRBJ2-7; TRBD2 matches 8 bases. This CDR3 has 15 amino acids. Unmatched junction bases numbered 8, after V lost 5 bases and J lost 2 bases. Germline V lookup: CDR1 LNHDA, CDR2 SQIVND (reference sequence). The full variable domain, rest sourced from reference TRBV19 and TRBJ2-7, is DGGITQSPKYLFRKEGQNVTLSCEQNLNHDAMYWYRQDPGQGLRLIYYSQIVNDFQKGDIAEGYSVSREKKESFPLTVTSAQKNPTAFYLCASSPTPGGAYEQYFGPGTRLTVT.

The chain has TRBV18 and TRBJ1-4; D is uncertain. CDR1 and CDR2 from the germline V gene are KGHSH and LQKENI. Trimming removed 0 bases from V and 7 bases from J, with 15 bases in between. The CDR3 has 16 amino acids. CDR3 sequence: CASSPPVGAVSEKLFF. The DNA for the CDR3 is TGTGCCAGCTCACCACCGGTGGGAGCCGTGAGTGAAAAACTGTTTTTT.

The gene calls are TRBV11-2 and TRBJ2-3; D remains unclear. This CDR3 comprises 16 residues. The germline V gene encodes CDR1 SGHAT and CDR2 FQNNGV. Deletions cut 3 bases from V and 1 base from J, with 14 bases between. CDR3 sequence: CASSFGSSLGTDTQYF. The CDR3 bases are TGTGCCAGCAGCTTCGGATCCAGTCTAGGCACAGATACGCAGTATTTT.

The CDR3 DNA is TGTGCCAGCAGAGTCGGGACAGGGGTTTTGAATGAGCAGTTCTTC. This sequence encodes CASRVGTGVLNEQFF. The chain combines TRBV6-5 with TRBJ2-1; 10 bases fit TRBD1. Trimming took 6 bases from V and 7 from J; bases not matched to a gene: 9. The CDR3 spans 15 residues. Germline-derived CDR1 and CDR2 are MNHEY and SVGAGI.

The chain uses TRBV6-5 and TRBJ2-7; 9 nucleotides match TRBD2. This CDR3 has 15 amino acids. The germline CDR1 and CDR2 sequences are MNHEY and SVGAGI. V lost 2 bases and J lost 1; bases outside the gene matches: 3. In nucleotides, the CDR3 is TGTGCCAGCAGTTACCAGCGGGAGGCTTCCTACGAGCAGTACTTC. Amino acids: CASSYQREASYEQYF.